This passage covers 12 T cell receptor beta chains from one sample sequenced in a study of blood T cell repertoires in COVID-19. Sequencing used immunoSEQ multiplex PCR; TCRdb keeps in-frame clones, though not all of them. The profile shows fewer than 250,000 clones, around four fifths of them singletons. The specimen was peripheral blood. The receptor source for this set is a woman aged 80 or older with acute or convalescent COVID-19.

In DNA form, the CDR3 reads TGTGCCAGCAGCCCAGGGGCAGAGACCCAGTACTTC. It yields the protein CASSPGAETQYF. J is TRBJ2-5 and V is TRBV7-2; possibly TRBD1 for D (6 bases). From germline, CDR1 is SGHTA and CDR2 FQGNSA. This CDR3 contains 12 residues. Trimming left V 5 bases short and J 4 bases short, with 8 bases between.

The CDR3 nucleotides are TGTGCCAGCAGCTTAGAGGCAGGGCTGGTCGGGGAGCTGTTTTTT. As protein: CASSLEAGLVGELFF. This sequence joins TRBV7-8 and TRBJ2-2; maybe TRBD1 (5 bases). The CDR3 extends over 15 amino acids. The germline V gene has CDR1 SGHVS and CDR2 FQNEAQ. Trimming removed 1 base from V and 7 bases from J, with 13 bases in between.

The CDR3 reads CASSYPGTRNQPQHF. The CDR3 DNA is TGTGCCAGCAGTTACCCCGGGACTCGCAATCAGCCCCAGCATTTT. The genes are TRBV6-2 or TRBV6-3 and TRBJ1-5; possibly TRBD1 for D (5 bases). This CDR3 has 15 residues. Germline CDR1 MNHEY, CDR2 SVGEGT. V lost 2 bases to trimming and J lost 2 bases, with 10 bases between them.

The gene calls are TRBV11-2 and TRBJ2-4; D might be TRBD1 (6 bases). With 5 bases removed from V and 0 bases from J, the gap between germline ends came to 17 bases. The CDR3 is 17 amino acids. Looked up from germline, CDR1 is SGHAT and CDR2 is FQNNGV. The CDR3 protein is CASSRLTGPLAKNIQYF. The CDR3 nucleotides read TGTGCCAGCAGCCGCCTGACAGGCCCTCTAGCCAAAAACATTCAGTACTTC.

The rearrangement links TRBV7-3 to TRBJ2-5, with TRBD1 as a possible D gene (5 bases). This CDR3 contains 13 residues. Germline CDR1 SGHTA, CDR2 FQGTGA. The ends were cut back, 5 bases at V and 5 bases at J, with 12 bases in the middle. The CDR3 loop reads CASSLGVRETQYF. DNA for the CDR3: TGTGCCAGCAGCCTAGGGGTCAGGGAGACCCAGTACTTC. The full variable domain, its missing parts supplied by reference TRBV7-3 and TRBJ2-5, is GAGVSQTPSNKVTEKGKYVELRCDPISGHTALYWYRQSLGQGPEFLIYFQGTGAADDSGLPNDRFFAVRPEGSVSTLKIQRTERGDSAVYLCASSLGVRETQYFGPGTRLLVL.

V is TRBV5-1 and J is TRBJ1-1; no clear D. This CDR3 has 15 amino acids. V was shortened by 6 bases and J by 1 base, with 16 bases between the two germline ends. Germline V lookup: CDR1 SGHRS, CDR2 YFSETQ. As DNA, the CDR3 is TGCGCCAGCACCCTTGGTGTCCGCGAGAACACTGAAGCTTTCTTT. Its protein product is CASTLGVRENTEAFF.

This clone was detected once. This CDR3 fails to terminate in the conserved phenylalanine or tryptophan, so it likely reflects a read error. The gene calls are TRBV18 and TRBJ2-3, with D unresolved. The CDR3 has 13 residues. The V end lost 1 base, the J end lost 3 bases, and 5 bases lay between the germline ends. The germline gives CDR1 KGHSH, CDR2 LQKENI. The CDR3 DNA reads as TGTGCCAGCTCACCACAGGTGACAGATACGCAGTATTTA. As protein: CASSPQVTDTQYL.

This CDR3 is CASSPLGLAGAYEQYF. The DNA for the CDR3 is TGTGCCAGCAGCCCCCTAGGACTAGCGGGAGCCTACGAGCAGTACTTC. The chain couples TRBV14 to TRBJ2-7, with 13 bases that match TRBD2. This CDR3 contains 16 residues. Germline V gene data show CDR1 as SGHDN and CDR2 as FVKESK. V gave up 4 bases and J gave up 2 bases; unmatched junction bases: 5.

CDR3 nucleotides: TGTGCCAGCAGCTTTGGGGCAGACTTTAACTATGGCTACACCTTC. Its translation: CASSFGADFNYGYTF. The chain employs TRBV7-9 and TRBJ1-2; maybe TRBD1 (5 bases). The V and J ends lost 3 bases and 1 base respectively, with 12 bases between them. The CDR3 loop spans 15 amino acids. The V gene's germline CDR1 is SEHNR and CDR2 FQNEAQ (reference sequence).

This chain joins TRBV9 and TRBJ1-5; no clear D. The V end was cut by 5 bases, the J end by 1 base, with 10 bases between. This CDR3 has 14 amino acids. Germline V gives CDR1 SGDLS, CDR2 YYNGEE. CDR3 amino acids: CASSRDMSNQPQHF. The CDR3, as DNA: TGTGCCAGCAGTAGAGACATGAGCAATCAGCCCCAGCATTTT.

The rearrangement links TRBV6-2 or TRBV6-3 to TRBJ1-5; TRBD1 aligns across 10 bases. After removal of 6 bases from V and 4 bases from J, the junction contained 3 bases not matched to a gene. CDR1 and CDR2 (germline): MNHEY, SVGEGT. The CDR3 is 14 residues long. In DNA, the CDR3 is TGTGCCAGCAGCGACAGGGGGCGGAATCAGCCCCAGCATTTT. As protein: CASSDRGRNQPQHF.

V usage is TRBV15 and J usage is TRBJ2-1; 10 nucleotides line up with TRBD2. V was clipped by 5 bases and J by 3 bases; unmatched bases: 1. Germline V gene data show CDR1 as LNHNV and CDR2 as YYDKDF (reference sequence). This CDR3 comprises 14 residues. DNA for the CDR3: TGTGCCACCAGCTTAGCGGGAGGCTACAATGAGCAGTTCTTC. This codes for CATSLAGGYNEQFF.